This T cell receptor beta chain was captured in a study of T-cell memory formation after mild COVID-19. This clonotype has just a few counts. Its antigen is unidentified. The germline CDR1 and CDR2 sequences are SGHRS and YFSETQ. There are 16 residues in the CDR3. V gave up 4 bases and J gave up 4 bases, with 18 bases separating them. General study results and limits: Memory from before infection featured some responding clones, which suggests cross-reactive memory joined. The study found contracting CD4+ clones mainly in CM and EM and contracting CD8+ clones in EMRA. Unconfirmed was the SARS-CoV-2 specificity of second-wave clones that peaked on day 37.

5'RACE with constant-segment primers built TCRalpha and TCRbeta cDNA libraries with UMIs. TCRdb ran MiXCR on the 5' RACE reads and lists one entry per CDR3 protein. The table has 200,000 or so distinct CDR3 sequences, 9.5% to 10% seen once. This chain connects TRBV5-1 to TRBJ2-1, with TRBD1 as a possible D gene (5 bases). Source material: PBMCs or a T cell subset sorted from them (not recorded which). The TCR comes from a man younger than 35 who had mild COVID-19 (a few samples of this study predate the infection). Cell type and time point are not known. The DNA of the CDR3 is TGCGCCAGCAGCCGTGAAGGGGCCAGAAGGTACAATGAGCAGTTCTTC. Translating gives CASSREGARRYNEQFF.